The 3 T cell receptor beta chains presented below share a single source sample, sequenced in a study of OX40 agonist ivuxolimab in advanced cancers. The repertoire was sequenced with immunoSEQ multiplex PCR; TCRdb's copy has only in-frame clones and lacks some. The sample comprises some 19,000 clones, 79% of which are singletons, and roughly a third rests with the top ten. The starting material was CD4+ or CD8+ T cells sorted from blood, obtained in a trial of the OX40 agonist ivuxolimab. The source is an adult with an advanced solid tumor such as melanoma, head and neck, liver or kidney cancer.

V gene TRBV27 combines with J gene TRBJ2-3; D is perhaps TRBD1 (5 bases). This CDR3 has 16 residues. CDR1 and CDR2 (germline): MNHEY, SMNVEV (reference sequence). V was clipped by 3 bases and J by 6 bases, with 19 bases between them. CDR3 coding DNA: TGTGCCAGCAGTTTTCGAGTGGGGCTTCCCTTCGATACGCAGTATTTT. Protein product: CASSFRVGLPFDTQYF.

This clone turned up a few times. This sequence joins TRBV27 and TRBJ2-6, with D hard to call. The CDR3 runs to 12 residues. The germline V and J ends were trimmed by 7 bases and 4 bases, with 5 bases remaining between them. Germline CDR1 is MNHEY and CDR2 is SMNVEV (reference sequence). In DNA, the CDR3 is TGTGCCAGCAAAGGGGGGGCCAACGTCCTGACTTTC. Its protein product is CASKGGANVLTF.

V and J are TRBV15 and TRBJ1-2; D remains unclear. Per germline, CDR1 LNHNV and CDR2 YYDKDF (reference sequence). The CDR3 is 12 residues long. V was cut by 3 bases and J by 7 bases, with 9 bases left in between. The CDR3 spells CATSRGSGGYTF. The CDR3 DNA reads as TGTGCCACCAGCAGGGGTTCGGGTGGCTACACCTTC.